These 23 T cell receptor beta chains came from one sample sequenced in a study of identical twins. TCRdb passed the 5' RACE reads through MiXCR, listing each CDR3 protein once. The data show 400,000 to 600,000 distinct CDR3 sequences, approximately 20% seen once. The same specimen was also included in a second study, on yellow fever vaccine responses in identical twins.

Sequencing was performed on CD4+ T cells sorted from blood. These receptors originate from a woman between 18 and 29 years old in good health.

This clonotype was observed a handful of times. V usage is TRBV5-6 and J usage is TRBJ2-7; 8 nucleotides match TRBD1. The CDR3 sequence is 20 residues long. The germline V gene encodes CDR1 SGHDT and CDR2 YYEEEE. V dropped 0 bases and J dropped 6; count of bases not matched to a gene: 23. CDR3 coding DNA: TGTGCCAGCAGCTTGGCCGGGCTGCCAAGGCGGGACAGGAGCCTAGGCGAGCAGTACTTC. Translated, it gives CASSLAGLPRRDRSLGEQYF.

This clonotype occurred a few times. This chain joins TRBV5-1 and TRBJ2-2; 9 bases match TRBD1. The CDR3 is 18 residues long. The germline gives CDR1 SGHRS, CDR2 YFSETQ. Germline trimming cut 3 bases from V and 0 bases from J; bases unmatched to any gene: 9. The CDR3 sequence: CASSSAQGAPTNTGELFF. The DNA for the CDR3 is TGCGCCAGCAGCTCCGCACAGGGGGCTCCTACGAACACCGGGGAGCTGTTTTTT. The whole variable domain, filled in from reference TRBV5-1 and TRBJ2-2, reads KAGVTQTPRYLIKTRGQQVTLSCSPISGHRSVSWYQQTPGQGLQFLFEYFSETQRNKGNFPGRFSGRQFSNSRSEMNVSTLELGDSALYLCASSSAQGAPTNTGELFFGEGSRLTVL.

This chain joins TRBV28 and TRBJ2-7, with no clear D. Trimming took 3 bases from V and 3 from J, leaving 9 bases between them. The CDR3 is 13 residues long. Germline V gene data show CDR1 as MDHEN and CDR2 as SYDVKM. This CDR3 reads CASSFVVGYEQYF. The CDR3 nucleotides are TGTGCCAGCAGTTTTGTGGTTGGCTACGAGCAGTACTTC.

The chain has TRBV5-1 and TRBJ1-2; TRBD1 aligns across 9 bases. Trimming removed 5 bases from V and 2 bases from J; junction bases left unmatched: 7. The CDR3 loop spans 15 amino acids. Per germline, CDR1 SGHRS and CDR2 YFSETQ. The CDR3 loop reads CASRVDRGENYGYTF. The CDR3 DNA follows: TGCGCCAGCAGGGTGGACAGGGGAGAAAACTATGGCTACACCTTC.

This clonotype was counted only a few times. The V gene is TRBV4-1, the J gene TRBJ2-7; TRBD2 is a possible D gene (6 bases). V was cut by 3 bases and J by 6 bases, with 15 bases left in between. Germline CDR1 and CDR2: MGHRA and YSYEKL. The CDR3 runs 14 residues. CDR3 DNA: TGCGCCAGCAGCCACCCGGGACTTCTGTTCGAGCAGTACTTC. This translates into CASSHPGLLFEQYF.

This clonotype was detected once. The rearrangement joins TRBV9 to TRBJ2-7; 9 bases match TRBD1. Trimming cost V 4 bases and J 6 bases; bases outside gene matches: 11. The CDR3 covers 15 residues. Germline V gene lookup returns CDR1 SGDLS and CDR2 YYNGEE. CDR3 sequence reads: CASSSAGTGFVEQYF. The CDR3 region has the DNA TGTGCCAGCAGCTCAGCCGGGACAGGGTTTGTCGAGCAGTACTTC.

This clonotype was picked up a small number of times. The V and J genes are TRBV24-1 and TRBJ2-5; 7 bases line up with TRBD2. V gave up 5 bases and J gave up 2 bases; unmatched junction bases: 10. The germline V gene has CDR1 KGHDR and CDR2 SFDVKD. The CDR3 runs 16 residues. Here the CDR3 DNA reads TGTGCCACCAGTGTTCCCCGGGGGAGGGGTCAAGAGACCCAGTACTTC. It codes for CATSVPRGRGQETQYF.

This rearrangement joins TRBV29-1 to TRBJ2-4; 8 nucleotides align to TRBD2. Trimming cost V 6 bases and J 1 base; bases outside gene matches: 17. CDR1 and CDR2 from the germline V gene are SQVTM and ANQGSEA. This CDR3 region has 18 residues. In nucleotides, the CDR3 is TGCAGCGTCCAACCGGCCTTTGCCCGGGAGGGGGCCAAAAACATTCAGTACTTC. This gives the protein CSVQPAFAREGAKNIQYF.

The V and J genes are TRBV20-1 and TRBJ2-2; the D is unclear. The V gene's germline CDR1 is DFQATT and CDR2 SNEGSKA (reference sequence). V lost 3 bases to trimming and J lost 7 bases, with 6 bases between them. This CDR3 has 11 amino acids. The CDR3 DNA follows: TGCAGTGCTAGGAGAGGCGGGGAGCTGTTTTTT. It translates to CSARRGGELFF.

The J gene is TRBJ1-6, the V gene TRBV7-9; D not resolved. CDR3 size: 14 residues. Trimming shortened V by 5 bases and J by 7 bases, and 12 bases separated the two germline ends. Germline V gene data show CDR1 as SEHNR and CDR2 as FQNEAQ (reference sequence). The CDR3 reads CASSRGWSNSPLHF. In DNA form, the CDR3 reads TGTGCCAGCAGCCGAGGTTGGAGCAATTCACCCCTCCACTTT.

The V call is TRBV3-1, the J call TRBJ2-2; 14 bases map to TRBD2. CDR3 length equals 17 residues. Trimming at V came to 4 bases and at J to 7 bases, leaving 8 bases not matched to a gene. CDR1 is LGHDT and CDR2 is YNNKEL in the germline V gene (reference sequence). CDR3 DNA sequence: TGTGCCAGCAGCCTCGGACTAGCGGGGGGTAGGAGCGGGGAGCTGTTTTTT. Protein product: CASSLGLAGGRSGELFF.

The table lists this clonotype with a few counts. V gene TRBV12-3 or TRBV12-4 combines with J gene TRBJ2-7; TRBD2 matches at 11 bases. The CDR3 loop spans 14 amino acids. J gave up 2 bases and V 6 bases, and 3 bases lay outside the gene matches. The CDR3 protein is CASRRTSGPYEQYF. The CDR3, as DNA: TGTGCCAGCAGGAGGACTAGCGGGCCCTACGAGCAGTACTTC.

This chain links TRBV7-3 with TRBJ2-5, with TRBD1 identical over 7 bases. Germline CDR1 is SGHTA and CDR2 is FQGTGA. The CDR3 covers 13 residues. Trimming at V came to 5 bases and at J to 5 bases, leaving 5 bases not matched to a gene. DNA of the CDR3: TGTGCCAGCAGCCAGACAGGGTCGGAGACCCAGTACTTC. Translated, it gives CASSQTGSETQYF.

This clonotype turned up a few times. V and J are TRBV12-3 or TRBV12-4 and TRBJ2-5; no clear D gene. CDR3 length: 13 amino acids. V lost 1 base, J lost 7 bases, and 10 bases lay in between. In nucleotides, the CDR3 is TGTGCCAGCAGTTTAGGTCAGCTTCCGACCCAGTACTTC. It codes for CASSLGQLPTQYF.

There are a few counts of this clonotype. The chain links TRBV5-1 to TRBJ2-5, with TRBD2 matching 10 bases. The germline gives CDR1 SGHRS, CDR2 YFSETQ. This CDR3 comprises 16 residues. The V and J ends lost 4 bases and 2 bases, in that order; junction bases with no gene match: 8. CDR3 coding DNA: TGCGCCAGCAGCCCCTCTAGCGGGAGAAAACAAGAGACCCAGTACTTC. Protein sequence: CASSPSSGRKQETQYF.

In its sample, this clonotype was seen a few times. This sequence joins TRBV6-1 and TRBJ2-7; the D call may be TRBD1 or TRBD2 (7 bases each). From germline, CDR1 is MNHNS and CDR2 SASEGT. CDR3 length: 14 residues. V gave up 7 bases and J gave up 3 bases, with 16 bases separating them. CDR3 sequence: CASKRSGGVYEQYF. The CDR3 coding sequence is TGTGCCAGCAAACGATCAGGGGGGGTCTACGAGCAGTACTTC.

The chain links TRBV20-1 to TRBJ2-5, with D perhaps TRBD2 (5 bases). The length of the CDR3 is 13 residues. Germline-derived CDR1 and CDR2 are DFQATT and SNEGSKA (reference sequence). Trimming shortened V by 6 bases and J by 1 base, and 12 bases separated the two germline ends. The CDR3 here is CSAPEGSQETQYF. CDR3 nucleotides: TGCAGTGCGCCCGAGGGCTCCCAAGAGACCCAGTACTTC.

J is TRBJ2-1 and V is TRBV7-9; 11 bases map to TRBD1. J was trimmed by 4 bases and V by 5 bases; bases with no gene match: 4. The V gene's germline CDR1 is SEHNR and CDR2 FQNEAQ (reference sequence). The CDR3 is 15 residues long. CDR3 nucleotides: TGTGCCAGCAGCGGACAGGGGGCTGGGTACAATGAGCAGTTCTTC. Translation gives CASSGQGAGYNEQFF.

The chain joins TRBV12-3 or TRBV12-4 to TRBJ1-5; 9 bases align to TRBD1. The ends lost 5 bases at V and 0 bases at J; junction bases unmatched: 2. The CDR3 covers 15 residues. CDR3 coding DNA: TGTGCCAGCAGTCGACAGGGGGGTAGCAATCAGCCCCAGCATTTT. As protein: CASSRQGGSNQPQHF.

The rearrangement joins TRBV5-1 to TRBJ2-3, with TRBD1 identical over 8 bases. The CDR3 runs 14 residues. Looked up from germline, CDR1 is SGHRS and CDR2 is YFSETQ. The V and J ends lost 5 bases and 6 bases, in that order; junction bases with no gene match: 8. The CDR3 loop reads CASSLQGARDTQYF. DNA of the CDR3: TGCGCCAGCAGTTTGCAGGGGGCAAGGGATACGCAGTATTTT.

The rearrangement uses TRBV20-1 and TRBJ2-7; maybe TRBD1 (6 bases). Germline V gene sequence: CDR1 DFQATT, CDR2 SNEGSKA (reference sequence). Trimming cost V 3 bases and J 0 bases, with 18 bases left between them. This CDR3 has 16 amino acids. The CDR3 sequence is CSASSSRGLYSYEQYF. The CDR3 region has the DNA TGCAGTGCTAGTAGTTCCAGGGGCCTATACTCCTACGAGCAGTACTTC.

This rearrangement joins TRBV6-5 to TRBJ2-7; D gene ambiguous. The V end lost 0 bases, the J end lost 6 bases, and 9 bases lay between the germline ends. Germline values: CDR1 MNHEY, CDR2 SVGAGI. The CDR3 contains 13 residues. CDR3 DNA: TGTGCCAGCAGTTACTCGCTTGGGTTCGAGCAGTACGTC. Protein product: CASSYSLGFEQYV.

A few counts support this clonotype. This sequence joins TRBV24-1 and TRBJ1-3; no clear D gene. The V gene's germline CDR1 is KGHDR and CDR2 SFDVKD. The CDR3 is made up of 14 amino acids. Between the trimmed V and J ends, which lost 4 bases and 0 bases, there was a span of 6 bases. The CDR3 reads CATSDPRSGNTIYF. CDR3 sequence (DNA): TGTGCCACCAGTGACCCCCGCTCTGGAAACACCATATATTTT.